This paragraph covers one TCR beta chain sequence. Antigen unknown. This sample is part of a study of OX40 agonist ivuxolimab in advanced cancers. Whole-study context: Enrollees could have had prior anti-PD-1, anti-PD-L1 or anti-CTLA-4 therapy, which around 43% had received.

Measured with immunoSEQ multiplex PCR; TCRdb has only the in-frame clones, and not every one. Of 65,000 to 95,000 clones listed, roughly 87% were seen once; the top ten hold approximately 0.19%. This CDR3 contains 15 residues. Germline CDR1 SNHLY, CDR2 FYNNEI. Trimming removed 1 base at V and 1 base at J, with 11 bases between. Study-wide results and caveats: Partly responding patients at 0.1-3.0 mg/kg showed some of the smallest clonal expansion. Antigens targeted by the expanded peripheral T cells were not determined.

Drawing of blood for sampling happened at baseline, at cycle 4 day 1, and at cycle 7 day 1. The receptor was isolated from an adult with an advanced solid tumor such as melanoma, head and neck, liver or kidney cancer. This chain uses TRBV2 with TRBJ2-7; no clear D gene. This material consisted of CD4+ or CD8+ T cells sorted from blood, taken in a trial of the OX40 agonist ivuxolimab. CDR3 protein: CASSEDSAGSYEQYF. CDR3 nucleotides: TGTGCCAGCAGTGAAGACAGTGCAGGTTCCTACGAGCAGTACTTC.